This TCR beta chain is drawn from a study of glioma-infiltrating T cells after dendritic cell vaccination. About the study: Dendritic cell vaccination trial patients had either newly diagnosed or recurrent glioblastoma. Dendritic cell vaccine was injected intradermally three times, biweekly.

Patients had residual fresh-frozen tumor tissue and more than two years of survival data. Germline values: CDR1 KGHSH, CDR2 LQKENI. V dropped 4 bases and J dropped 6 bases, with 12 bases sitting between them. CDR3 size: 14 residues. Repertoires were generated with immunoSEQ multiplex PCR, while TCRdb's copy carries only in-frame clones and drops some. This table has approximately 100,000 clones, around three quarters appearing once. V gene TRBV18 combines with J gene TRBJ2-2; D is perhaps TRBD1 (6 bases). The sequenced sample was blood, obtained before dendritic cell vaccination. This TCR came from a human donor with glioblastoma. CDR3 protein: CASSLETGPGELFF. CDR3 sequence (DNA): TGTGCCAGCTCACTAGAGACAGGACCCGGGGAGCTGTTTTTT.